The present entry profiles one T cell receptor (beta chain) with its context. What it binds is unknown. This record comes from a study of cytomegalovirus exposure and HLA in healthy donors. Primers included in the PCR were 60 Vbeta and 13 Jbeta primers. The table came from immunoSEQ multiplex PCR; TCRdb's copy has only in-frame clones and leaves some out. The table lists about 110,000 clones, under 85% of them singletons, with around 7.7% in the top ten. Findings of the study overall: Follow-up analysis found HLA locus-dependent TCR association rates, highest for DRB1 and lowest for HLA-C.

V shed 4 bases and J shed 5 bases, with 14 bases lying between them. Germline-derived CDR1 and CDR2 are MNHNS and SASEGT. The CDR3 spans 14 residues. The receptor's source is a woman aged 45-59 years in good health and CMV-seropositive. Source material: PBMCs. The chain has TRBV6-1 and TRBJ2-5; D may be TRBD2 (5 bases). The CDR3 DNA follows: TGTGCCAGCAGTGTGCGCCTAGCATGGGAGACCCAGTACTTC. Translation: CASSVRLAWETQYF.